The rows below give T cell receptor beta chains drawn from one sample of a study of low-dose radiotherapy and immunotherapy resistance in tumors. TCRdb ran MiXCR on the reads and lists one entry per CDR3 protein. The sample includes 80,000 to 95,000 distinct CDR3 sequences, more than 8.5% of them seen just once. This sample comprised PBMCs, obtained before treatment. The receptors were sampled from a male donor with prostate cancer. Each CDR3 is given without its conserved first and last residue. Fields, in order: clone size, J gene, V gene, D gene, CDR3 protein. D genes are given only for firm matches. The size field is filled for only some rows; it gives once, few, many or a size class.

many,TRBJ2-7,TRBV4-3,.,ASSQVAGTHYEQY
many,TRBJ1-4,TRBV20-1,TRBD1,SAQDRGGEKLF
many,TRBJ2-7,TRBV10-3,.,AISGSRLAGLSGQY
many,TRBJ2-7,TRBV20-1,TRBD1,SSSTTSDRGLNEQY
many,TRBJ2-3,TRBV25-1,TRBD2,ASRARLAGESADTQY
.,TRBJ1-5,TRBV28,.,ASSFYRDQPQH
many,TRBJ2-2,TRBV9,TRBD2,ASSVSGRVLDTGELF
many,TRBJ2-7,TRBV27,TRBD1,ASSLFPGQGAQQY
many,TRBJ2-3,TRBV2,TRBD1,ASRPSLQGPDTQY
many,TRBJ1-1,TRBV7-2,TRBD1,ASRYTGGSNTEAF